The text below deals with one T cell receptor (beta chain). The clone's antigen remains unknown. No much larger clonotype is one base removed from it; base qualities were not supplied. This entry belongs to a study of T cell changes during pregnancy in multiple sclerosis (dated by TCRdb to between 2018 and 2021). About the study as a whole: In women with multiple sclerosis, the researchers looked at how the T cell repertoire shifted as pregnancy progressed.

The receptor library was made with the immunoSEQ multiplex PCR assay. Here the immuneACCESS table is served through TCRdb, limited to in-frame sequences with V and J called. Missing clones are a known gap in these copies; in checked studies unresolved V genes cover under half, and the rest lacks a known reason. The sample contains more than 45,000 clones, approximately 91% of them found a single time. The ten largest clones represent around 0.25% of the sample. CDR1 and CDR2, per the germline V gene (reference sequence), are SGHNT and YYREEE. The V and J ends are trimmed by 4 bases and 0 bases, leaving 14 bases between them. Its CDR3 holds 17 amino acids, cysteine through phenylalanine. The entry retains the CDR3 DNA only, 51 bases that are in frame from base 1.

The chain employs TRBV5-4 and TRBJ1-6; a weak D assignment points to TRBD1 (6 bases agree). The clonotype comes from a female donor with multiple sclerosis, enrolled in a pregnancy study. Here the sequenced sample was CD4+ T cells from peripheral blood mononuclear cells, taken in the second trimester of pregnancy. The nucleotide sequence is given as TGTGCCAGCAGCCGAGGACAGAGGAGCTCCTATAATTCACCCCTCCACTTT. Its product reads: CASSRGQRSSYNSPLHF.